This paragraph covers one TCR beta chain sequence. Participants spanned ages about 18 to 100 years and resided in around 25 US areas. In the original processing: Amplification with reference gene primers provided the estimates of nucleated cell counts. Measured with immunoSEQ multiplex PCR; TCRdb has only the in-frame clones, and not every one. The D gene and trimming were derived from the DNA, and the V and J assignments and clone size from that table. The sample lists some 260,000 clones, about 90% occurring once. This CDR3 spans 11 amino acids. Germline V CDR1 and CDR2: GTSNPN, SVGIG (reference sequence). V was shortened by 6 bases and J by 10 bases, with 14 bases between the two germline ends. The data belong to a study of blood T cell repertoires in COVID-19. As for the study in general: Sources were T cells, B-cell-depleted T cells, or PBMCs; the material itself was cDNA or gDNA.

Sequenced input: PBMCs or T cells enriched from blood (not recorded which). The TCR was taken from a woman aged 25 to 39 with acute COVID-19. The rearrangement uses TRBV30 and TRBJ2-3; no clear D gene. CDR3 sequence (DNA): TGTGCCTGTACGAACACGATTGCGCAGTATTTT. Translating gives CACTNTIAQYF.